Detailed here is one T cell receptor (beta chain). Its binding antigen is unknown. Base qualities are not provided; no much larger clone lies one nucleotide away. The source of the sample is a study of cytomegalovirus exposure and HLA in healthy donors (dated by TCRdb to 2016 to 2017). Regarding the research as a whole: An earlier analysis of 587 of the donors reported approximately 270 Gb of sequence data and 117 million unique TCR beta sequences from about 179 million T cells. Around 320 gigabases of sequencing data and approximately 85 million unique TCR sequences were included in an early release covering about 600 HLA-typed donors. Among the approximately 430 genotyped donors, around 81% belonged to the genetic ancestry cluster associated with self-reported Caucasian donors. The aim of the study was to test whether cataloging public T cell receptors could identify signatures of past pathogen exposure. The study profiled the T cell repertoires of under 850 subjects by immunosequencing and related them to cytomegalovirus serostatus. Besides the first cohort of under 700 subjects, a separate validation cohort made up of roughly 130 different subjects was used. To predict cytomegalovirus infection status, the study combined high-throughput TCR immunosequencing, statistical association of individual TCRs with disease status, and machine learning. A later analysis re-analyzed previously published TCR beta repertoires from 650 to 800 donors and added high-resolution HLA genotyping to study TCR occurrence patterns. Rather than drawing on any new phenotypic data, the later analysis identified candidate immune exposures from TCR beta sequences and the way those sequences occurred across donors. An earlier analysis of 500 to 650 of the donors applied high-throughput TCR beta sequencing to assess whether each TCR beta V gene segment acted as functional or pseudogenic. Donor age, sex, ethnicity and CMV serostatus were compiled alongside the repertoire data. Genome-wide SNP genotypes for about 65% of the 666 donors were used in a later genetic analysis, which treated that subset as a discovery cohort. Every repertoire in the discovery cohort had been generated on one and the same sequencing platform. Class I and class II HLA loci were covered by the typing at four-digit resolution. The number of typed donors differed by locus: about 620-640 for A, B, C, DRB1 and DQB1; 522 for DQA1; 600 to 610 for DPA1; and around 450 for DPB1. Four to six DR-DQ haplotypes were handled as single units for association and clustering, since linkage in the cohort was strong. Among approximately 370 genotyped donors of the cohort, an average of approximately 200,000 unique TCR beta nucleotide sequences was sequenced per donor, of which 15% to 20% were non-productive. The paper as a whole reports these results and caveats: In both the original and validation cohorts, the classifier was reported to diagnose cytomegalovirus status with high specificity and sensitivity. The authors suggested that the approach could potentially be extended to other disease states and immunological phenotypes. Compared with the approximately 670-donor mean, donors in an Asian-associated ancestry cluster had fewer N-insertions in productive TCRs, according to a later genetic analysis. Fewer than 20 rarely observed V segments, including chromosome 9 orphons, were excluded from the earlier analysis of approximately 500 of the donors because counts were too low. V-gene and J-gene trimming of TCR beta chains was associated with a missense DCLRE1C variant in a later genetic analysis, and the association was replicated in an independent cohort. A later analysis associated 17,000 or so TCR beta sequences with specific HLA alleles at a false discovery rate of 0.05. Correlated functional status among segregating V segments might reflect linkage disequilibrium, but an unknown experimental factor could not be ruled out. Assigning TCR associations to individual alleles was difficult when HLA alleles, especially DR and DQ, strongly co-occurred. A further reported finding was that TCR beta sequences accurately predicted the HLA-A and HLA-B alleles for most subjects in the first cohort. In vitro tests confirmed that a few of the cytomegalovirus-associated TCR beta chains recognize cytomegalovirus antigens. Because the 87-base-pair reads could not distinguish some IMGT-functional V segments, including TRBV6-2 and TRBV6-3, those segments were excluded. A cluster of highly shared sequence variants was judged likely to represent a technical artifact of the sequencing pipeline. According to a later analysis, most CMV-associated TCR beta chains appeared to be HLA-restricted, and the HLA associations seemed to be driven largely by CMV exposure. Because HLA typing was unavailable for some donors at each locus, only the typed subset was used in association tests. The cohort was sequenced for TCR beta chains only, and without alpha or paired-chain data the features that could be detected were limited. According to a later analysis, parvovirus B19, influenza, CMV and Epstein-Barr virus appeared linked to several top co-occurrence clusters. In a later analysis, the rate of TCR association differed among HLA loci, with DRB1 alleles having the most associated TCRs and HLA-C alleles having the fewest. In the study, some 180 TCR beta chains were listed as associated with cytomegalovirus. CMV serostatus was the only immune exposure information available for the cohort. A later analysis found that HLA-associated TCR beta chains were more clonally expanded and had lower generation probabilities than equally common non-associated chains. Broadly in line with IMGT annotations, most TCR beta V segments showed up in productive rearrangements about 90% or about 30% of the time in an earlier analysis of under 700 of the donors. Roughly uniform sequencing depth across donors was assumed in presence/absence analyses, although this assumption may not hold. Across donors, most TCR sequences were observed very rarely, whereas some public TCRs were present in many individuals.

The library was obtained by the immunoSEQ multiplex PCR assay. For the multiplex PCR, a mixture combining 60 forward primers for TCR Vbeta segments and 13 reverse primers for TCR Jbeta segments was used. Amplification of the CDR3 region of rearranged TCR beta genes was performed with a multiplex PCR assay on genomic DNA. The Illumina HiSeq System was used to sequence the amplified TCR beta libraries as 87-base-pair reads. Per the original workflow: Across the 500 to 750 repertoires, a later analysis counted some 81 million unique TCR beta chains, 9.5 million to 12 million of which were shared by at least two donors. A nearest-neighbor algorithm error-corrected the raw reads and collapsed the reads into unique sequences, merging closely related sequences to remove PCR and sequencing errors. Alignment of CDR3 sequences to IMGT reference sequences was used to assign V, D and J gene segments. Each retained sequence needed at least a six-nucleotide match to both a V gene segment and a J gene segment. Rearrangements were classified as productive when the CDR3 lacked stop codons and remained in frame with V and J, and all other rearrangements were classified as non-productive. Following IMGT convention, CDR3 was defined as the stretch from the second conserved V-encoded cysteine to the conserved J-encoded phenylalanine. The earlier analysis of 500 to 650 of the donors excluded any sequence lacking an unambiguous match to a single V gene segment. An earlier analysis of under 750 of the donors called V segments functional above 56.7% productive rearrangements and segregating when the between-donor standard deviation exceeded 5%. A statistical classification framework was developed to diagnose cytomegalovirus status using the catalog of TCR beta chain sequences. V and J gene assignment, in a later analysis, came from comparing TCR nucleotide sequences with IMGT/GENE-DB human TR gene sequences. A later analysis assigned CDR3 sequences and most-parsimonious VDJ recombination scenarios with the TCRdist pipeline. In a later analysis, every TCR beta chain was defined by the combination of its CDR3 amino acid sequence and its V-gene family, and reads without a unique V-gene family were dropped. As a way to deal with suspected cross-contamination and a sequencing artifact, a later analysis dropped 450 to 600 nucleotide sequences that were highly shared and had low generation probability. In a later analysis, a clonal expansion index was calculated for each public chain from normalized within-repertoire ranks of inferred template counts. In a later analysis, generation probabilities were computed with a VDJ recombination model fitted to out-of-frame rearrangements, and the resulting probabilities were checked against IGoR. In a later analysis, TCR-TCR, TCR-HLA and TCR-CMV co-occurrence was scored with hypergeometric tests, and a repertoire-size bias correction was applied to TCR pairs. A later analysis estimated false discovery rates by permuting HLA or CMV assignments 20 times. A later analysis grouped co-occurring TCRs with DBSCAN, adding TCRdist sequence similarity when clustering within HLA-allele-positive subsets. Co-occurrence clustering excluded repertoires with fewer than 30,000 or more than 120,000 public chains, plus five with anomalous nucleotide sharing. Held by TCRdb, this immuneACCESS table contains in-frame sequences only and omits some clones. Under half of the omission traces to an unresolved V gene where checked; the cause of the rest is unknown. The D gene and trimming were derived from the DNA, and the V and J assignments and clone size from that table. The sample table records roughly 90,000 clones; around 82% of these occur just once. The ten largest clones represent approximately 3.6% of the sample.

The cohort was made up of about 610 healthy bone marrow donors. Cohort members were all nominally healthy when sampled, although unrecorded immune exposures were likely present. The donor was CMV seropositive and was included in the group of some 290 seropositive cohort members. Each donor provided a peripheral blood sample, and peripheral blood mononuclear cells were used for TCR beta sequencing. Genomic DNA extraction from the blood cell samples was performed with the Qiagen DNeasy Blood Extraction Kit. The CDR3 has 13 amino acids, counting the end cysteine and phenylalanine. This entry keeps only the CDR3 DNA: 39 bases, framed from base 1. V trim: 5 bases; J trim: 4 bases; unmatched bases: 2. Via the germline V gene, CDR1 is MDHEN and CDR2 SYDVKM.

The origin of this receptor is a man aged 25-45 years in good health and CMV-seropositive. This chain is built from TRBV28 and TRBJ2-3, with 8 middle bases fitting TRBD1. The sequencing sample was made of PBMCs. The CDR3 has the sequence CASSGQGPDTQYF. The nucleotides read TGTGCCAGCAGTGGACAGGGCCCAGATACGCAGTATTTT.